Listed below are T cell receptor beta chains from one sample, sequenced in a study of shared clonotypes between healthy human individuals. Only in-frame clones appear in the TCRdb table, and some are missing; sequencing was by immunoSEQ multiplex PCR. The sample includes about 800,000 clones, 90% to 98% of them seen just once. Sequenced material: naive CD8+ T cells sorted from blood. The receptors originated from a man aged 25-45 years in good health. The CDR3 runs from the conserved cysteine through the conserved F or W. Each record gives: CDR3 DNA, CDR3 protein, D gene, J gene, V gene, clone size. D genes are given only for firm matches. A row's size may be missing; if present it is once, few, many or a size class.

CDR3nt: TGTGCCAGCAGCTCCACCGGGACAGGGGGTCATGAGCAGTTCTTC
CDR3aa: CASSSTGTGGHEQFF
d_gene: TRBD1
j_gene: TRBJ2-1
v_gene: TRBV7-6
abundance: -

CDR3nt: TGTGCCAGTAGCGAATTCTCAGCCTACGAGCAGTACTTC
CDR3aa: CASSEFSAYEQYF
d_gene: -
j_gene: TRBJ2-7
v_gene: TRBV19
abundance: -

CDR3nt: TGTGCCAGCAGCCCCAGGACAGGGGGTTACGAGCAGTACTTC
CDR3aa: CASSPRTGGYEQYF
d_gene: TRBD1
j_gene: TRBJ2-7
v_gene: TRBV9
abundance: -

CDR3nt: TGTGCCAGCAGTTCCTCGACAGGCGACATTACCTACGAGCAGTACTTC
CDR3aa: CASSSSTGDITYEQYF
d_gene: -
j_gene: TRBJ2-7
v_gene: TRBV27
abundance: -

CDR3nt: TGCGCCAGCAGCCAAGATCCTGGCGGGGCTAGCGTATCCAATGAGCAGTTCTTC
CDR3aa: CASSQDPGGASVSNEQFF
d_gene: -
j_gene: TRBJ2-1
v_gene: TRBV4-1
abundance: -

CDR3nt: TGTGCCAGCAGTTTAATGGGGGAACTCGGGGAGCTGTTTTTT
CDR3aa: CASSLMGELGELFF
d_gene: -
j_gene: TRBJ2-2
v_gene: TRBV27
abundance: -

CDR3nt: TGTGCCAGCAGTGACTTACTAGCGGGAGGATTAAGAAACTACGAGCAGTACTTC
CDR3aa: CASSDLLAGGLRNYEQYF
d_gene: TRBD2
j_gene: TRBJ2-7
v_gene: TRBV6-1
abundance: -

CDR3nt: TGTGCCAGCAGATCAGACATTTATAGCAATCAGCCCCAGCATTTT
CDR3aa: CASRSDIYSNQPQHF
d_gene: -
j_gene: TRBJ1-5
v_gene: TRBV11-2
abundance: -

CDR3nt: TGTGCCAGCACCGCCGGGACAGGCTACGAGCAGTACTTC
CDR3aa: CASTAGTGYEQYF
d_gene: TRBD1
j_gene: TRBJ2-7
v_gene: TRBV7-6
abundance: -

CDR3nt: TGCGCCAGCAGCGGACAGGTCTATGAGCAGTTCTTC
CDR3aa: CASSGQVYEQFF
d_gene: TRBD1
j_gene: TRBJ2-1
v_gene: TRBV5-1
abundance: -

CDR3nt: TGTGCCAGCAGCGCTTGGGACAGGGGGCCTCAAGAGACCCAGTACTTC
CDR3aa: CASSAWDRGPQETQYF
d_gene: TRBD1
j_gene: TRBJ2-5
v_gene: TRBV7-9
abundance: -

CDR3nt: TGTGCCAGCAGTGATTGGCCTAGCGGGACCTACGAGCAGTACTTC
CDR3aa: CASSDWPSGTYEQYF
d_gene: TRBD2
j_gene: TRBJ2-7
v_gene: TRBV6-1
abundance: once